Listed below are T cell receptor beta chains from one sample, sequenced in a study of OX40 agonist ivuxolimab in advanced cancers. Some clones are missing from TCRdb's copy, which holds only in-frame ones; the method was immunoSEQ multiplex PCR. The sample lists just over 90,000 clones, 80% to 95% occurring once. The input for sequencing was CD4+ or CD8+ T cells sorted from blood, taken in a trial of the OX40 agonist ivuxolimab. These receptors were obtained from an adult with an advanced solid tumor such as melanoma, head and neck, liver or kidney cancer. Each CDR3 is given with its conserved first and last residue. Each record gives: J gene, D gene, V gene, clone size, CDR3 protein, CDR3 DNA. D genes are given only for firm matches. The size field is filled for only some rows; it gives once, few, many or a size class.

J gene: TRBJ1-2; D gene: TRBD1; V gene: TRBV19; clone size: -; CDR3 protein: CASSIRGQGAGYTF; CDR3 DNA: TGTGCCAGTAGTATCCGGGGACAGGGGGCTGGCTACACCTTC
J gene: TRBJ2-7; D gene: TRBD2; V gene: TRBV12-5; clone size: -; CDR3 protein: CATKPPGGRYEQYF; CDR3 DNA: TGTGCTACCAAACCCCCTGGCGGGAGATACGAGCAGTACTTC
J gene: TRBJ2-7; D gene: TRBD2; V gene: TRBV18; clone size: -; CDR3 protein: CASSSTSGRDEQYF; CDR3 DNA: TGTGCCAGCTCGTCCACTAGCGGGAGGGACGAGCAGTACTTC
J gene: TRBJ2-1; D gene: -; V gene: TRBV6-5; clone size: -; CDR3 protein: CASGNNEQFF; CDR3 DNA: TGTGCCAGCGGGAACAATGAGCAGTTCTTC
J gene: TRBJ2-1; D gene: -; V gene: TRBV10-2; clone size: -; CDR3 protein: CASSVQTVNEQFF; CDR3 DNA: TGCGCCAGCAGTGTCCAAACGGTCAATGAGCAGTTCTTC
J gene: TRBJ2-3; D gene: -; V gene: TRBV10-2; clone size: once; CDR3 protein: CASSDTDTQYF; CDR3 DNA: TGCGCCAGTAGTGATACAGATACGCAGTATTTT
J gene: TRBJ1-2; D gene: -; V gene: TRBV27; clone size: -; CDR3 protein: CASSNGPYYGYTF; CDR3 DNA: TGTGCCAGCAGCAACGGGCCTTACTATGGCTACACCTTC
J gene: TRBJ1-2; D gene: -; V gene: TRBV20-1; clone size: -; CDR3 protein: CSARPYGYTF; CDR3 DNA: TGCAGTGCTAGACCCTATGGCTACACCTTC
J gene: TRBJ2-1; D gene: -; V gene: TRBV5-1; clone size: -; CDR3 protein: CATATIDDNEQFF; CDR3 DNA: TGCGCCACCGCTACCATAGACGACAATGAGCAGTTCTTC
J gene: TRBJ2-7; D gene: -; V gene: TRBV19; clone size: -; CDR3 protein: CASSQRTATYEQYF; CDR3 DNA: TGTGCCAGTAGCCAAAGGACAGCGACCTACGAGCAGTACTTC
J gene: TRBJ2-1; D gene: -; V gene: TRBV7-2; clone size: -; CDR3 protein: CASSLARTSYNEQFF; CDR3 DNA: TGTGCCAGCAGCTTAGCACGGACGTCTTACAATGAGCAGTTCTTC
J gene: TRBJ1-5; D gene: -; V gene: TRBV27; clone size: -; CDR3 protein: CASSPMRGISNQPQHF; CDR3 DNA: TGTGCCAGCAGTCCTATGAGGGGGATTAGCAATCAGCCCCAGCATTTT
J gene: TRBJ2-1; D gene: -; V gene: TRBV9; clone size: many; CDR3 protein: CASSVALMGTYNEQFF; CDR3 DNA: TGTGCCAGCAGCGTAGCTCTTATGGGTACCTACAATGAGCAGTTCTTC
J gene: TRBJ1-2; D gene: -; V gene: TRBV6-1; clone size: -; CDR3 protein: CASSDRDKRIYGYTF; CDR3 DNA: TGTGCCAGCAGTGACCGGGACAAGAGGATCTATGGCTACACCTTC
J gene: TRBJ1-2; D gene: TRBD1; V gene: TRBV2; clone size: -; CDR3 protein: CASRAGTANSYGYTF; CDR3 DNA: TGTGCCAGCAGAGCCGGGACAGCGAACAGCTATGGCTACACCTTC
J gene: TRBJ1-1; D gene: -; V gene: TRBV19; clone size: -; CDR3 protein: CASRVGGTEAFF; CDR3 DNA: TGTGCCAGTCGAGTGGGGGGCACTGAAGCTTTCTTT
J gene: TRBJ2-5; D gene: TRBD2; V gene: TRBV7-9; clone size: -; CDR3 protein: CASRDTSGEETQYF; CDR3 DNA: TGTGCCAGCAGGGATACTAGCGGGGAAGAGACCCAGTACTTC
J gene: TRBJ1-1; D gene: TRBD1; V gene: TRBV5-1; clone size: -; CDR3 protein: CASSFRTGDERVF; CDR3 DNA: TGCGCCAGCAGCTTCCGGACAGGCGACGAACGGGTCTTT
J gene: TRBJ2-3; D gene: -; V gene: TRBV27; clone size: -; CDR3 protein: CASSSQGWGTDTQYF; CDR3 DNA: TGTGCCAGCAGTTCCCAGGGCTGGGGCACAGATACGCAGTATTTT
J gene: TRBJ1-4; D gene: -; V gene: TRBV2; clone size: -; CDR3 protein: CASSEAWSANEKLFF; CDR3 DNA: TGTGCCAGCAGTGAAGCTTGGTCGGCCAATGAAAAACTGTTTTTT
J gene: TRBJ2-3; D gene: -; V gene: TRBV6-1; clone size: -; CDR3 protein: CASSEGAGRWDTQYF; CDR3 DNA: TGTGCCAGCAGTGAAGGGGCAGGGAGGTGGGATACGCAGTATTTT